This T cell receptor (beta chain) came from a study of blood T cell repertoires in COVID-19. Study summary: Both acute and convalescent COVID-19 samples were obtained from the United States, Italy and Spain.

With 5 bases clipped from V and 12 bases from J, the junction kept 16 bases outside the gene matches. The germline V gene has CDR1 MNHEY and CDR2 SVGAGI. CDR3 length: 15 residues. Authors' processing steps: Amplifying reference gene primers gave estimates of nucleated cell counts. The assay was immunoSEQ multiplex PCR, and TCRdb's table has in-frame clones only and misses some. The V and J calls and clone size were taken over from that table, and D and trimming were inferred from the DNA. The sample has 65,000 to 95,000 clones, 88% seen once. Sequencing was carried out using peripheral blood. This clonotype was obtained from a man between 65 and 85 years old with acute or convalescent COVID-19. The gene calls are TRBV6-5 and TRBJ2-1, with 7 bases lining up with TRBD2. CDR3 DNA: TGTGCCAGCAGTCGGGGGGTTAGCGGAACAACCCGGCAGTTCTTC. It codes for CASSRGVSGTTRQFF.